The T cell receptor beta chain described here comes from a study of radiation and T cells in renal cell carcinoma. Whole-study results and caveats: In blood, top tumor clones expanded by 2 weeks, shrinking by 4.

Germline V CDR1 and CDR2: SEHNR, FQNEAQ (reference sequence). This CDR3 has 16 residues. V trimming: 1 base; J trimming: 2 bases; junction bases outside the gene matches: 1. As for time point: baseline pretreatment blood. Treatment meaning: 15 Gy SBRT to primary tumor, nephrectomy 4 weeks later. Serial blood draws occurred at baseline and 2 and 4 weeks post-SBRT. This renal cell carcinoma was of the clear cell type. Of note for this clone: Its specificity is unknown.

Assay used: immunoSEQ multiplex PCR; TCRdb lists only in-frame clones, some missing. The sample carries around 140,000 clones, roughly 90% recorded once. The chain has TRBV7-9 and TRBJ2-3, with 12 bases identical to TRBD2. The sequence was collected from a woman in her 70s with renal cell carcinoma. Here the sequenced sample was blood, taken from a patient whose treatment included radiotherapy and nephrectomy. The CDR3 DNA follows: TGTGCCAGCAGCTTAGGACTAGCGGGGGCCACAGATACGCAGTATTTT. It specifies CASSLGLAGATDTQYF. Full variable domain (remainder filled in from reference TRBV7-9 and TRBJ2-3): DTGVSQNPRHKITKRGQNVTFRCDPISEHNRLYWYRQTLGQGPEFLTYFQNEAQLEKSRLLSDRFSAERPKGSFSTLEIQRTEQGDSAMYLCASSLGLAGATDTQYFGPGTRLTVL.